This is a list of T cell receptor beta chains from one sample in a study of vaccination effects on CD4 cells after COVID-19. No antigens are known for them. Sequenced by immunoSEQ multiplex PCR; TCRdb stores in-frame clones only, minus some. The data show about 66,000 clones, 70% to 85% seen once. Sequenced here: CD4+ T cells from PBMCs cultured without peptide, sampled after COVID-19 vaccination. The receptors were sampled from a human donor who received a COVID-19 vaccine. Both conserved end residues are part of each CDR3. The D gene is left open where the match is weak. The listing skips clone size in some rows; elsewhere it reads once, few, many or a size class.

TRBV2,.,few,TRBJ1-4,CASTLSAVGGRGKLFF,TGTGCCAGCACCCTATCCGCAGTTGGGGGAAGGGGAAAACTGTTTTTT
TRBV10-1,.,.,TRBJ2-1,CASSEASHGEGNEQFF,TGCGCCAGCAGTGAAGCGTCTCATGGGGAAGGGAATGAGCAGTTCTTC
TRBV19,TRBD2,.,TRBJ2-3,CASTLRAGGTSTDTQYF,TGTGCCAGTACTTTACGAGCGGGGGGAACTAGCACAGATACGCAGTATTTT
TRBV5-3,.,.,TRBJ1-5,CARSQKKNLRDLKGNQPQHF,TGTGCCAGAAGCCAAAAAAAGAATCTCAGGGATTTGAAGGGCAATCAGCCCCAGCATTTT
TRBV19,.,.,TRBJ1-2,CASSLSLSLNYGYTF,TGTGCCAGTAGTCTCTCCTTGTCACTTAACTATGGCTACACCTTC
TRBV15,.,.,TRBJ1-1,CATSRTRGLGTEAFF,TGTGCCACCAGCCGCACGCGGGGGCTGGGCACTGAAGCTTTCTTT
TRBV11-2,TRBD1,.,TRBJ1-4,CASSSSSGTGSDNEKLFF,TGTGCCAGCAGCTCCTCATCCGGGACAGGAAGCGATAATGAAAAACTGTTTTTT
TRBV6-5,.,.,TRBJ2-5,CAEGGGDLGTQYF,TGTGCCGAGGGGGGGGGCGATCTCGGGACCCAGTACTTC
TRBV19,TRBD1,.,TRBJ1-1,CASSKWDRAVAFF,TGTGCCAGTAGTAAATGGGACAGGGCTGTGGCTTTCTTT
TRBV19,.,.,TRBJ1-4,CASSRQEGEKLFF,TGTGCCAGTAGTCGGCAGGAGGGGGAAAAACTGTTTTTT
TRBV5-1,.,.,TRBJ1-4,CASSLVSTNEKLFF,TGCGCCAGCAGCTTGGTTTCAACTAATGAAAAACTGTTTTTT
TRBV6-5,.,.,TRBJ2-3,CASSYFSGTDTQYF,TGTGCCAGCAGTTATTTCTCAGGGACAGATACGCAGTATTTT
TRBV7-7,TRBD1,.,TRBJ2-5,CASSDGQGAGETQYF,TGTGCCAGCAGCGACGGACAGGGGGCGGGGGAGACCCAGTACTTC
TRBV9,TRBD2,.,TRBJ2-1,CASSALAGGPLGEQFF,TGTGCCAGCAGCGCATTAGCGGGGGGGCCTCTAGGTGAGCAGTTCTTC
TRBV5-1,.,.,TRBJ2-6,CATSSGSGANVLTF,TGCGCCACTTCGTCGGGGTCTGGGGCCAACGTCCTGACTTTC
TRBV27,TRBD1,.,TRBJ1-5,CASSSGQWNQPQHF,TGTGCCAGCAGTTCGGGACAGTGGAATCAGCCCCAGCATTTT
TRBV7-2,.,.,TRBJ2-5,CASSPTVARETQYF,TGTGCCAGCAGCCCGACGGTGGCACGGGAGACCCAGTACTTC
TRBV28,.,.,TRBJ2-5,CASSLRPGTQYF,TGTGCCAGCAGTTTAAGACCTGGGACCCAGTACTTC
TRBV5-8,TRBD1,.,TRBJ1-1,CASSFPGTGGLTEAFF,TGTGCCAGCAGCTTCCCCGGGACAGGGGGTTTAACTGAAGCTTTCTTT
TRBV19,.,.,TRBJ2-6,CASRGPGANVLTF,TGTGCCAGTAGGGGGCCTGGGGCCAACGTCCTGACTTTC
TRBV7-7,.,.,TRBJ1-5,CQRGNQPQHF,TGCCAGAGGGGCAATCAGCCCCAGCATTTT
TRBV9,.,.,TRBJ1-1,CASSVAQETTEAFF,TGTGCCAGCAGCGTAGCACAGGAGACCACTGAAGCTTTCTTT
TRBV9,TRBD1,once,TRBJ2-5,CASSPKGQVRAETQYF,TGTGCCAGCAGCCCAAAGGGACAGGTGCGAGCAGAGACCCAGTACTTC
TRBV27,TRBD1,.,TRBJ1-2,CASSNRTGGDYGYTF,TGTGCCAGCAGTAACCGGACAGGGGGCGACTATGGCTACACCTTC
TRBV7-2,TRBD2,.,TRBJ2-3,CASSLASSGGAFPQYF,TGTGCCAGCAGCTTAGCCTCAAGCGGGGGGGCTTTTCCCCAGTATTTT
TRBV18,.,.,TRBJ2-2,CASSPRPSPTGELFF,TGTGCCAGCTCACCACGCCCGAGCCCCACCGGGGAGCTGTTTTTT
TRBV14,.,.,TRBJ2-6,CASSLKKWGDFSGANVLTF,TGTGCCAGCAGCCTCAAGAAATGGGGCGATTTCTCTGGGGCCAACGTCCTGACTTTC
TRBV19,.,.,TRBJ2-3,CASSLSADTQYF,TGTGCCAGTAGTTTAAGCGCAGATACGCAGTATTTT
TRBV7-9,.,few,TRBJ1-2,CASSLGFGSGYTF,TGTGCCAGCAGCTTAGGTTTTGGATCTGGCTACACCTTC
TRBV6-1,TRBD1,.,TRBJ1-1,CASSDRGPEAFF,TGTGCCAGCAGTGACAGGGGGCCTGAAGCTTTCTTT
TRBV24-1,TRBD2,.,TRBJ2-1,CATSDPAGTSRNEQFF,TGTGCCACCAGTGATCCGGCCGGGACTAGCAGAAATGAGCAGTTCTTC
TRBV6-5,.,.,TRBJ2-1,CASSYGLNEQFF,TGTGCCAGCAGTTACGGCCTCAATGAGCAGTTCTTC
TRBV7-8,.,.,TRBJ1-1,CASSNGVTEAFF,TGTGCCAGCAGCAATGGGGTCACTGAAGCTTTCTTT
TRBV6-5,.,.,TRBJ1-5,CASPYTNQPQHF,TGTGCCAGCCCTTACACCAATCAGCCCCAGCATTTT
TRBV18,.,.,TRBJ1-4,CASSSNEKLFF,TGTGCCAGCTCCTCCAATGAAAAACTGTTTTTT
TRBV6-5,.,.,TRBJ1-2,CASSYPGDYGYTF,TGTGCCAGCAGTTACCCAGGGGACTATGGCTACACCTTC
TRBV6-6,.,.,TRBJ1-4,CASSYSQGGLFF,TGTGCCAGCAGTTATTCCCAGGGAGGACTGTTTTTT
TRBV9,.,.,TRBJ2-2,CASSAHVGANTGELFF,TGTGCCAGCAGCGCCCACGTAGGGGCAAACACCGGGGAGCTGTTTTTT
TRBV9,TRBD1,.,TRBJ1-5,CASSLGQGLSNQPQHF,TGTGCCAGCAGCCTGGGACAGGGTCTTAGCAATCAGCCCCAGCATTTT
TRBV7-2,.,once,TRBJ2-2,CASSLGPANTGELFF,TGTGCCAGCAGCTTAGGCCCGGCGAACACCGGGGAGCTGTTTTTT
TRBV30,.,.,TRBJ1-6,CAWSVQTGNGVDYNSPLHF,TGTGCCTGGAGTGTACAGACAGGAAACGGAGTAGACTATAATTCACCCCTCCACTTT
TRBV6-5,TRBD1,.,TRBJ1-6,CASSSGTGGSPLHF,TGTGCCAGCAGTTCCGGGACAGGGGGATCACCCCTCCACTTT